These 20 T cell receptor beta chains came from one sample sequenced in a study of blood T cell repertoires in COVID-19. The data were produced by immunoSEQ multiplex PCR, yet TCRdb's version contains in-frame clones alone and is incomplete. The sample includes about 240,000 clones, around 84% of them seen just once. Material: peripheral blood. The receptors stem from a woman under 30 with acute or convalescent COVID-19.

This clone was detected only once. The sample holds other DNA sequences that translate to the same CDR3. The chain employs TRBV6-2 or TRBV6-3 and TRBJ1-2; perhaps TRBD1 as D (6 bases). V was shortened by 0 bases and J by 0 bases, with 8 bases between the two germline ends. Germline V gives CDR1 MNHEY, CDR2 SVGEGT. The CDR3 contains 15 residues. CDR3 region: CASSYSGTPNYGYTF. CDR3 DNA sequence: TGTGCCAGCAGTTACTCCGGGACACCTAACTATGGCTACACCTTC.

In this sample, this clone turned up a few times. V is TRBV18 and J is TRBJ1-2; TRBD1 agrees at 8 bases. The CDR3 has 14 amino acids. The germline gives CDR1 KGHSH, CDR2 LQKENI. V gave up 3 bases and J gave up 7 bases; unmatched junction bases: 7. In DNA form, the CDR3 reads TGTGCCAGCTCACCGGACAGGGAAACAGCTGGCTACACCTTC. It encodes CASSPDRETAGYTF.

The chain employs TRBV5-4 and TRBJ1-3; no clear D. The CDR3 is 13 residues long. CDR1 SGHNT and CDR2 YYREEE come from the germline V gene (reference sequence). Trimming took off 4 bases at V and 4 bases at J, with 9 bases between the two ends. CDR3 nucleotide sequence: TGTGCCAGCAGCATCAAATCAGGAAACACCATATATTTT. Protein product: CASSIKSGNTIYF.

The chain employs TRBV5-1 and TRBJ2-5; 7 bases fit TRBD2. The CDR3 contains 16 residues. Per the germline V gene, CDR1 is SGHRS and CDR2 is YFSETQ. The V gene end was trimmed by 4 bases and the J gene end by 5 bases; junction bases not matched to a gene: 14. The CDR3 nucleotides are TGCGCCAGCAGCCCTACCCTGGCGGGAGCATGGGAGACCCAGTACTTC. This gives the protein CASSPTLAGAWETQYF.

The chain uses TRBV19 and TRBJ2-7; 7 bases agree with TRBD1. Germline CDR1 is LNHDA and CDR2 is SQIVND (reference sequence). V dropped 4 bases and J dropped 3; count of bases not matched to a gene: 9. This CDR3 comprises 15 residues. DNA for the CDR3: TGTGCCAGTAGTAATCCCGGGGCAGGGGGCTACGAGCAGTACTTC. Translated: CASSNPGAGGYEQYF.

V and J are TRBV24-1 and TRBJ2-2; D possibly corresponds to TRBD2 (6 bases). This CDR3 has 15 amino acids. Germline CDR1 and CDR2: KGHDR and SFDVKD. Trimming removed 2 bases at V and 4 bases at J, with 10 bases between. The CDR3 reads CATSDSGRATGELFF. DNA for the CDR3: TGTGCCACCAGTGATTCCGGGAGAGCCACCGGGGAGCTGTTTTTT.

The chain recombines TRBV2 with TRBJ1-5; D is possibly TRBD1 (5 bases). The CDR3 extends over 15 amino acids. Germline assignment: CDR1 SNHLY and CDR2 FYNNEI. Trimming took off 6 bases at V and 4 bases at J, with 16 bases between the two ends. The CDR3 protein is CASRLQGGSNQPQHF. The CDR3 DNA sequence: TGTGCCAGCAGGCTCCAGGGAGGGTCTAATCAGCCCCAGCATTTT.

V usage is TRBV30 and J usage is TRBJ2-3; D not certain. Per the germline V gene, CDR1 is GTSNPN and CDR2 is SVGIG (reference sequence). There are 11 residues in the CDR3. The V and J ends lost 3 bases and 5 bases respectively, with 6 bases between them. As DNA, the CDR3 is TGTGCCTGGAGCCTAGGAGATACGCAGTATTTT. It encodes CAWSLGDTQYF.

V gene TRBV6-2 or TRBV6-3 combines with J gene TRBJ2-1, with 10 bases identical to TRBD2. After removal of 0 bases from V and 6 bases from J, the junction contained 5 bases not matched to a gene. This CDR3 has 16 residues. Germline assignment: CDR1 MNHEY and CDR2 SVGEGT. CDR3 residues: CASSYSKREGGNEQFF. DNA for the CDR3: TGTGCCAGCAGTTACTCTAAGCGGGAGGGTGGCAATGAGCAGTTCTTC.

This clone was observed a handful of times. This rearrangement joins TRBV5-1 to TRBJ1-1; TRBD1 agrees at 9 bases. There are 13 residues in the CDR3. V shed 5 bases and J 7 bases; nucleotides not matched to a gene: 6. Germline V gene sequence: CDR1 SGHRS, CDR2 YFSETQ. The CDR3, as DNA: TGCGCCAGCAGGAGGGGGACAGGGCGTGAAGCTTTCTTT. Its translation: CASRRGTGREAFF.

The genes are TRBV28 and TRBJ1-1; D is ambiguous. Germline CDR1 and CDR2: MDHEN and SYDVKM. The V end lost 5 bases, the J end lost 3 bases, and 13 bases lay between the germline ends. This CDR3 region has 14 residues. The CDR3 nucleotides read TGTGCCAGCAGTGCCCCCTGGCGGGACACTGAAGCTTTCTTT. It translates to CASSAPWRDTEAFF.

This chain links TRBV20-1 with TRBJ2-7, with D unclear. The CDR3 totals 11 residues. The germline CDR1 and CDR2 sequences are DFQATT and SNEGSKA (reference sequence). The V gene lost 3 bases and the J gene lost 8 bases, with 11 bases spanning the gap. The CDR3, as DNA: TGCAGTGCTAGGGTCCGGCGGAAGCAGTACTTC. Translated: CSARVRRKQYF.

The V gene is TRBV7-9, the J gene TRBJ1-1, with D tentatively TRBD1 (6 bases). The ends were cut back, 5 bases at V and 6 bases at J, with 10 bases in the middle. The CDR3 has 12 amino acids. Per germline, CDR1 SEHNR and CDR2 FQNEAQ (reference sequence). The CDR3 DNA reads as TGTGCCAGCAGCCGAACAGGGCCTGAAGCTTTCTTT. Translation gives CASSRTGPEAFF.

The J gene is TRBJ2-1, the V gene TRBV5-6; 8 nucleotides line up with TRBD2. V lost 0 bases and J lost 6; bases outside the gene matches: 2. Germline CDR1 and CDR2: SGHDT and YYEEEE. This CDR3 region has 14 residues. CDR3 in DNA: TGTGCCAGCAGCTTGGGAACTAGCGGCAATGAGCAGTTCTTC. It yields the protein CASSLGTSGNEQFF.

This clone was recorded once. The chain has TRBV30 and TRBJ1-5; weak D call: TRBD1 (6 bases). CDR3 length equals 15 residues. Trimming removed 0 bases from V and 7 bases from J, with 16 bases in between. Germline CDR1 and CDR2: GTSNPN and SVGIG (reference sequence). The CDR3 region is CAWSVDFFGGQPQHF. DNA of the CDR3: TGTGCCTGGAGTGTTGATTTCTTTGGGGGCCAGCCCCAGCATTTT.

This clone has a handful of counts. CDR3 loop: CASSLGSGNGQPQHF. CDR3 nucleotide sequence: TGTGCCAGCAGCTTAGGCTCAGGGAATGGGCAGCCCCAGCATTTT. The genes are TRBV7-2 and TRBJ1-5; D is perhaps TRBD1 (5 bases). Trimming removed 1 base from V and 7 bases from J, with 14 bases in between. The germline V gene encodes CDR1 SGHTA and CDR2 FQGNSA. The CDR3 sequence is 15 residues long.

A few counts support this clone. The chain recombines TRBV7-3 with TRBJ2-1; no definite D call. Germline V lookup: CDR1 SGHTA, CDR2 FQGTGA. The CDR3 extends over 13 amino acids. The V and J ends lost 0 bases and 5 bases respectively, with 5 bases between them. This chain's CDR3 is CASSLTRHNEQFF. As DNA, the CDR3 is TGTGCCAGCAGCTTAACGAGGCACAATGAGCAGTTCTTC. The full variable domain, rest sourced from reference TRBV7-3 and TRBJ2-1, is GAGVSQTPSNKVTEKGKYVELRCDPISGHTALYWYRQSLGQGPEFLIYFQGTGAADDSGLPNDRFFAVRPEGSVSTLKIQRTERGDSAVYLCASSLTRHNEQFFGPGTRLTVL.

The rearrangement links TRBV19 to TRBJ1-2, with D possibly matching TRBD1 (6 bases). The CDR3 consists of 12 residues. V gave up 5 bases and J gave up 5 bases, with 9 bases separating them. Per the germline V gene, CDR1 is LNHDA and CDR2 is SQIVND (reference sequence). The CDR3 coding sequence is TGTGCCAGTAGTCCAGGACAGTATGGCTACACCTTC. Protein sequence: CASSPGQYGYTF.

CDR3 in amino acids: CASGTTPGLAGADYEQYF. The CDR3 DNA sequence: TGTGCCAGCGGAACCACCCCGGGACTAGCGGGAGCCGACTACGAGCAGTACTTC. This chain joins TRBV27 and TRBJ2-7; 14 nucleotides match TRBD2. This CDR3 contains 18 residues. CDR1 and CDR2 from the germline V gene are MNHEY and SMNVEV (reference sequence). V lost 8 bases and J lost 3; bases outside the gene matches: 15.

The chain employs TRBV2 and TRBJ2-7, with TRBD2 matching 8 bases. Losses at the gene ends were 3 bases for V and 4 bases for J; bases not matched to a gene: 11. The CDR3 runs to 16 residues. The germline CDR1 and CDR2 sequences are SNHLY and FYNNEI. CDR3 sequence reads: CASSDQRTSRMYEQYF. CDR3 coding DNA: TGTGCCAGCAGTGACCAAAGGACTAGCAGGATGTACGAGCAGTACTTC.